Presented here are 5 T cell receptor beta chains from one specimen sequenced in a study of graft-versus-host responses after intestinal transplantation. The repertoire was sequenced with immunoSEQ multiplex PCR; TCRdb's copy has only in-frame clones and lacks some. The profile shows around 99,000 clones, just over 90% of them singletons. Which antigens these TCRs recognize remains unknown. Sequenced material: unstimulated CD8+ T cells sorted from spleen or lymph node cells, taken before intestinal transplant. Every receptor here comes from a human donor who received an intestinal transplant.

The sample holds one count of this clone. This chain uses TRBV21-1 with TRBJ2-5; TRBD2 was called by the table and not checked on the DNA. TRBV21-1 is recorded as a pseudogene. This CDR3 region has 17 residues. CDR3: CASSKALTSGGQETQYF. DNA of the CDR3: TGTGCCAGCAGCAAAGCGCTTACTAGCGGGGGACAAGAGACCCAGTACTTC.

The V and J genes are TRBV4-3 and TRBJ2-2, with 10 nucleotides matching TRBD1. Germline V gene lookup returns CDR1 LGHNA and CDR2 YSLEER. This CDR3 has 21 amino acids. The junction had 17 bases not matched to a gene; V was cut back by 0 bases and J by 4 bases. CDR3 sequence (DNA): TGCGCCAGCAGCCAAGAGTACCCTCCGGGACAGGGGATCGGTGGCACCGGGGAGCTGTTTTTT. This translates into CASSQEYPPGQGIGGTGELFF.

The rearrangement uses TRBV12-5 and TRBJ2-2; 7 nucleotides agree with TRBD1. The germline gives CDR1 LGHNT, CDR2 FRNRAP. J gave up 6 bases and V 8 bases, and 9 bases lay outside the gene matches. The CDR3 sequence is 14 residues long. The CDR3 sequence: CASSARGGAGELFF. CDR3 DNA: TGTGCTAGTTCCGCCCGAGGGGGCGCCGGGGAGCTGTTTTTT.

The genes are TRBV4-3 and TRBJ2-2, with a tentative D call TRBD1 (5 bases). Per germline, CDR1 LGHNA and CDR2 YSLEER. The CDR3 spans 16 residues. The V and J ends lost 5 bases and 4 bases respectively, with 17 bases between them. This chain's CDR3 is CASSSQQGSGTGELFF. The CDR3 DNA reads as TGCGCCAGCAGCTCACAGCAGGGCTCGGGCACCGGGGAGCTGTTTTTT.

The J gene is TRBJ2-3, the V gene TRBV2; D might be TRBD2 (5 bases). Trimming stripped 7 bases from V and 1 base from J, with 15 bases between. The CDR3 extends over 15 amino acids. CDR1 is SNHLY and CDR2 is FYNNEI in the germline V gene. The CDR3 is CASTGNPAGTDTQYF. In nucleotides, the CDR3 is TGTGCCAGCACGGGGAACCCCGCTGGCACAGATACGCAGTATTTT.